This T cell receptor (beta chain) was captured by sequencing in a study of blood T cells in healthy people across ages. For the second PCR, which ran for about 7 to 11 cycles, a sample-barcoded 5' primer and a J-beta primer mix were used. TCRdb called the 5' RACE reads again in MiXCR, with one record for every CDR3 protein. The data hold about 1.1 million distinct CDR3 sequences, with about two fifths observed a single time. Germline V CDR1 and CDR2: MNHEY, SVGAGI. The CDR3 extends over 12 amino acids. The V end lost 11 bases, the J end lost 0 bases, and 8 bases lay between the germline ends. The sequence derives from a young man in good health. This chain uses TRBV6-5 with TRBJ1-3, with a tentative D call TRBD1 (6 bases). Sequencing used blood. The CDR3 protein is CAARGSGNTIYF. Here the CDR3 DNA reads TGTGCCGCCAGGGGCTCTGGAAACACCATATATTTT.